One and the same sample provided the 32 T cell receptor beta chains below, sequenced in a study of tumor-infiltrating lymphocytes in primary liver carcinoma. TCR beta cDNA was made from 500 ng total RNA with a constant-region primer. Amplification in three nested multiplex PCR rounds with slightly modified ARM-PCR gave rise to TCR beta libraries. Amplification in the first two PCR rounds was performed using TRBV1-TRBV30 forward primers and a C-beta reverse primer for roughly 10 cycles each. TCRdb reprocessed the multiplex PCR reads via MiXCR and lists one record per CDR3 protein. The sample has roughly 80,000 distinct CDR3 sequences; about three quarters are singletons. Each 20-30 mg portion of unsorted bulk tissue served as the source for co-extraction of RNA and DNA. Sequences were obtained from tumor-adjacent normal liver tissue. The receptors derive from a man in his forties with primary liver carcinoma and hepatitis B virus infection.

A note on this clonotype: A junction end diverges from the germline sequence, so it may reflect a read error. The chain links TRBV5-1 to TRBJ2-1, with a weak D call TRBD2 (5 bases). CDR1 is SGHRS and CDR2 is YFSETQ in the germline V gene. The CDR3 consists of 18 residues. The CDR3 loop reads CASSLAAGSGRSYNERFF. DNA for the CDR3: TGCGCCAGCAGCTTGGCCGCTGGGAGCGGCCGCTCCTACAATGAGCGGTTCTTC.

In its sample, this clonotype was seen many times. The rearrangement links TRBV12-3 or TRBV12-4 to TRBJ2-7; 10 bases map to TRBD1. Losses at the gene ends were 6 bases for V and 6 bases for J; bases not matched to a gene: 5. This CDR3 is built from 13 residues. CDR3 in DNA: TGTGCCAGCAGCGGACAGGGGGTGGGCGAGCAGTACTTC. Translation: CASSGQGVGEQYF.

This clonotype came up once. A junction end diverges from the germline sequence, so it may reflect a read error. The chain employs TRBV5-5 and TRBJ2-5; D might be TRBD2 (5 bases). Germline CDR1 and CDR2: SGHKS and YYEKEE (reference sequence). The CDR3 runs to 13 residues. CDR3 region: CVSSGGMWGTQYF. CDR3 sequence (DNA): TGTGTCAGCAGCGGTGGGATGTGGGGGACCCAGTACTTC.

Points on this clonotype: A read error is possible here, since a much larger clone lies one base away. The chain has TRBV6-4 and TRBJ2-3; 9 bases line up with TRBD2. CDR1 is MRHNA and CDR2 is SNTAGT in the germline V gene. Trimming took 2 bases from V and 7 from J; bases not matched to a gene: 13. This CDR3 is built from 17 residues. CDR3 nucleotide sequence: TGTGCCAGCAGTGACGTAAGGGGTAGCGGGAGATCATATACGCAGTATTTT. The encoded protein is CASSDVRGSGRSYTQYF.

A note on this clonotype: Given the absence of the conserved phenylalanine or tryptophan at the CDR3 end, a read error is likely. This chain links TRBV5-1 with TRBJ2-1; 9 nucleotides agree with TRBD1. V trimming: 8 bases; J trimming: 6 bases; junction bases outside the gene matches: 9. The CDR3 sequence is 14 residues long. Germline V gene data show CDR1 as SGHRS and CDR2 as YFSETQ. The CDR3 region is CASSGGQGSNEQFL. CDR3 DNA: TGCGCCAGTAGCGGTGGACAGGGGAGCAATGAGCAGTTCCTC.

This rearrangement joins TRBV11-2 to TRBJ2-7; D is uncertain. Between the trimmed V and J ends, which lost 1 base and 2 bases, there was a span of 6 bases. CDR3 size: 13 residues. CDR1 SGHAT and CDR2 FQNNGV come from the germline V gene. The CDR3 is CASSLATTYEQYF. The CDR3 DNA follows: TGTGCCAGCAGCTTAGCAACCACCTACGAGCAGTACTTC.

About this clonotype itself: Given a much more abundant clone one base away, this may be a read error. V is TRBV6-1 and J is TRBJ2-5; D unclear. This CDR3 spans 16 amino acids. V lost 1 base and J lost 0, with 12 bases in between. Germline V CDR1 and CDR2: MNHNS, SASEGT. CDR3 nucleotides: TGTGCCAGCAGTGAAGTTATTCTAACGGACCAAGAGACCCAGTACTTC. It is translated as CASSEVILTDQETQYF.

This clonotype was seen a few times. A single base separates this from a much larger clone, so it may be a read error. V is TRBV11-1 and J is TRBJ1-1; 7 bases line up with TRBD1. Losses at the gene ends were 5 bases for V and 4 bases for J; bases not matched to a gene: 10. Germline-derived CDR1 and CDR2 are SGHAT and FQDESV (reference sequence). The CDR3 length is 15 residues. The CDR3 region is CASSPRQGRSTEAFF. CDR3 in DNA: TGTGCCAGCAGCCCGCGACAGGGTCGGAGCACTGAAGCTTTCTTT.

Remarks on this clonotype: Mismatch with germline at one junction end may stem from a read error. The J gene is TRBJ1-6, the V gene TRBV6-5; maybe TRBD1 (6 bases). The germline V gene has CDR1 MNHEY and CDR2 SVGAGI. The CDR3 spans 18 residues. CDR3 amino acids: CASSYAIPGEGHNSRLHF. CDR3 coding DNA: TGTGCCAGCAGTTACGCAATTCCAGGGGAAGGGCATAATTCACGCCTCCACTTT.

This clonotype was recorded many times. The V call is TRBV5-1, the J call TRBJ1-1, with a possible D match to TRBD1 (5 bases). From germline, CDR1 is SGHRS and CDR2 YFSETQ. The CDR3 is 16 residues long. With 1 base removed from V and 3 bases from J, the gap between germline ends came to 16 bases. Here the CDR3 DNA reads TGCGCCAGCAGCTTGATGGCGAGGGGTTTAGACACTGAAGCTTTCTTT. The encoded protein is CASSLMARGLDTEAFF.

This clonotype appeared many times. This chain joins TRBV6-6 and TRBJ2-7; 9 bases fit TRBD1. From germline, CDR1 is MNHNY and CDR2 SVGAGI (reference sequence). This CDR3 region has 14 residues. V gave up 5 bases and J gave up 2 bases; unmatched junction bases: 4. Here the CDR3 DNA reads TGTGCCAGCAGTACAGGGGGCGCTCCCTACGAGCAGTACTTC. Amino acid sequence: CASSTGGAPYEQYF.

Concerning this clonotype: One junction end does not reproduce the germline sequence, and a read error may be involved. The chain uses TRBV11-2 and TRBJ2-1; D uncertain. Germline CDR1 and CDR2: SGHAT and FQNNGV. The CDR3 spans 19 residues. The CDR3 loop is CASSLDGRFNWTLYNEHFF. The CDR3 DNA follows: TGTGCCAGCAGCTTAGATGGGCGATTCAACTGGACCCTTTACAATGAGCACTTCTTC.

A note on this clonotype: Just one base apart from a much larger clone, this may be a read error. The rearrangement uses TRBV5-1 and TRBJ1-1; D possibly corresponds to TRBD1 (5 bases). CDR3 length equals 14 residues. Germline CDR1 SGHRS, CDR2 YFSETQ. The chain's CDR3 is CASSTGLMNTETFF. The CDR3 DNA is TGCGCCAGCAGCACGGGACTGATGAACACTGAAACTTTCTTT.

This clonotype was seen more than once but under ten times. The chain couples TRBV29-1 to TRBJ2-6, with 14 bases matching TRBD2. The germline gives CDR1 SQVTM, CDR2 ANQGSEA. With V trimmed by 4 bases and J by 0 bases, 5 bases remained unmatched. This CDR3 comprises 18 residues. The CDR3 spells CSVGGTSGSLSGANVLTF. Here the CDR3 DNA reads TGCAGCGTTGGAGGGACTAGCGGGAGCCTCTCTGGGGCCAACGTCCTGACTTTC.

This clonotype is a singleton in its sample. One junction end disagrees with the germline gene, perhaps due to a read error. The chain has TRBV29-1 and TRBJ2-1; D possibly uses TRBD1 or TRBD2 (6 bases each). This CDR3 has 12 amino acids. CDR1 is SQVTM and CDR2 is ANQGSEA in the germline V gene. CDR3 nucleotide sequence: TGTAGCGGACTACAGGGTTTCGATAAGCAGTTCTTC. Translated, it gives CSGLQGFDKQFF.

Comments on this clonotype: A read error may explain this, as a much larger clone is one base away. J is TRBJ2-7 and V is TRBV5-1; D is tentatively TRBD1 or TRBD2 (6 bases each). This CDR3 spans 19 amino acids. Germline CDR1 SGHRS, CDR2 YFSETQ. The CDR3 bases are TGCGCCAGCAGCTCGAAGGGGGGAGCCGGGTCCGAATACGAATACGCGCAGTACTTC. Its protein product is CASSSKGGAGSEYEYAQYF.

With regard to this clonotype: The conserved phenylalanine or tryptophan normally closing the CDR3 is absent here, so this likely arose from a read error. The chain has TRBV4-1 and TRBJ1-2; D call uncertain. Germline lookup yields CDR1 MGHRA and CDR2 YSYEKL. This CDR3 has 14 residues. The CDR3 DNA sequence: TGCGCTAGCAGCCAAGATTACAGAGACTATGGCTACACCTCC. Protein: CASSQDYRDYGYTS.

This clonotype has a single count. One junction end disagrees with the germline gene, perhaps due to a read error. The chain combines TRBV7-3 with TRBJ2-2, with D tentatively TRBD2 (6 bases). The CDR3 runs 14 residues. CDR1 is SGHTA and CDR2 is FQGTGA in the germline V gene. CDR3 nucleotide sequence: TGTGCCAGCAGCCTTACGGGCGGGACCGGGGAGATGTTTTTT. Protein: CASSLTGGTGEMFF.

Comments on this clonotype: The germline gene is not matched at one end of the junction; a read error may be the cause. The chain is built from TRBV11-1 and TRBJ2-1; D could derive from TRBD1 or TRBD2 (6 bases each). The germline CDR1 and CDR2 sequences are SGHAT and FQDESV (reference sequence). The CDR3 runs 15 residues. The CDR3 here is CASREGTILSNEGFF. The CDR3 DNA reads TGTGCCAGCAGGGAGGGGACAATCCTCTCCAATGAGGGGTTTTTC.

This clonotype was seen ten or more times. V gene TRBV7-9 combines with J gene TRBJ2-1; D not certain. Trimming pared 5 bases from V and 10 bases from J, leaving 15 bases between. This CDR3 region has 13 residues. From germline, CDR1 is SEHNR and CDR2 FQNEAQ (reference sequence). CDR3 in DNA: TGTGCCAGCAGCCGTATCATAGGTGCCGAGCAGTTCTTC. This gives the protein CASSRIIGAEQFF.

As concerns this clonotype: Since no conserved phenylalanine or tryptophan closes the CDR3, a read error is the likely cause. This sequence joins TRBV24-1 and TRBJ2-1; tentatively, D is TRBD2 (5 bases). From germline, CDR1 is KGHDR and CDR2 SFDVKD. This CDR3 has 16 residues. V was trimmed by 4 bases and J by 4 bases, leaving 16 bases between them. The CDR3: CATSDSRRSPYNEQFL. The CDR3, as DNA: TGTGCCACCAGTGACTCCCGGAGGAGTCCTTACAATGAGCAGTTCCTC.

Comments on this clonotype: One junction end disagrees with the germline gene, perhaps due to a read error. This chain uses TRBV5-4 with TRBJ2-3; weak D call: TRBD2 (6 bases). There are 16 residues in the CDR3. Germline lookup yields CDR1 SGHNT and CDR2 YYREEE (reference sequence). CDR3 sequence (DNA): TGTGCCAGTAGCTTGGTTTCTGGTAGCGGCACAGATACGCACTATTTT. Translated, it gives CASSLVSGSGTDTHYF. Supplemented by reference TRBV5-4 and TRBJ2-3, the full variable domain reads ETGVTQSPTHLIKTRGQQVTLRCSSQSGHNTVSWYQQALGQGPQFIFQYYREEENGRGNFPPRFSGLQFPNYSSELNVNALELDDSALYLCASSLVSGSGTDTHYFGPGTRLTVL.

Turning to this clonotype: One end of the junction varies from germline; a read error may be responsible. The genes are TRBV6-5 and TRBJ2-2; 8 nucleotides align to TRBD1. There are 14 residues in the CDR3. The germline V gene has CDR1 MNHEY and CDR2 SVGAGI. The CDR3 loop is CGSNQGQDIGELFF. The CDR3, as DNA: TGTGGCAGCAACCAGGGACAGGACATCGGGGAGCTGTTTTTT.

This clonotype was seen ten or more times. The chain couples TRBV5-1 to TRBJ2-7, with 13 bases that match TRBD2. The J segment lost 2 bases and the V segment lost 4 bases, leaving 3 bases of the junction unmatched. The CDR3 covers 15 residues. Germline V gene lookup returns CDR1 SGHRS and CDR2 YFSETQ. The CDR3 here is CASSHGLAGAYEQYF. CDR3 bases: TGCGCCAGCAGCCACGGACTAGCGGGGGCCTACGAGCAGTACTTC. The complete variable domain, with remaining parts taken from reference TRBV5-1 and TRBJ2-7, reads KAGVTQTPRYLIKTRGQQVTLSCSPISGHRSVSWYQQTPGQGLQFLFEYFSETQRNKGNFPGRFSGRQFSNSRSEMNVSTLELGDSALYLCASSHGLAGAYEQYFGPGTRLTVT.

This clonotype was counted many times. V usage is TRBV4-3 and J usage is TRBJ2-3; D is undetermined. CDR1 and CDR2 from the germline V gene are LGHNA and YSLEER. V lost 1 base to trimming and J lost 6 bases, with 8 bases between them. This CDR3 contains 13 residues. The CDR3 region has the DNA TGCGCCAGCAGCCAAGGTCTCGGGGATACGCAGTATTTT. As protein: CASSQGLGDTQYF.

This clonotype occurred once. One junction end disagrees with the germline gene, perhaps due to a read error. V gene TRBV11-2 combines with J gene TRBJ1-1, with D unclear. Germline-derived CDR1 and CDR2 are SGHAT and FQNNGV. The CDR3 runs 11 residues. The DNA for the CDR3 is TGTGCTAGCAGCTGGGAGAGACGAGCTATCTTT. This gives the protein CASSWERRAIF.

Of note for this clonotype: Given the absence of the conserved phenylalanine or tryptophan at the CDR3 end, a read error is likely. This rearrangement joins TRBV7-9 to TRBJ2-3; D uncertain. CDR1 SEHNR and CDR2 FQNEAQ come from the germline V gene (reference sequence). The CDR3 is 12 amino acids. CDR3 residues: CVSSSSGPPQYL. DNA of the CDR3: TGTGTCAGCAGCTCTTCCGGCCCGCCGCAGTATTTA.

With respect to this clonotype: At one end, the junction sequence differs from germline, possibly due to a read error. CDR3 residues: CASSQGQGVTDTQNF. CDR3 DNA: TGCGCCAGCAGCCAGGGACAGGGGGTAACAGATACGCAGAACTTT. The V and J genes are TRBV4-3 and TRBJ2-3; 11 bases are a match to TRBD1. Per germline, CDR1 LGHNA and CDR2 YSLEER. The CDR3 runs 15 residues.

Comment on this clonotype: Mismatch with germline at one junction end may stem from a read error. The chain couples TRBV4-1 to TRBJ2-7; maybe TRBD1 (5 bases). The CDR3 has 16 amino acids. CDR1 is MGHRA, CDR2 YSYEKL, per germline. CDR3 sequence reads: CASSQDGAGNVYEHYF. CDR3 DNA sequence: TGCGCCAGCAGTCAAGATGGGGCAGGGAATGTCTACGAGCATTACTTC.

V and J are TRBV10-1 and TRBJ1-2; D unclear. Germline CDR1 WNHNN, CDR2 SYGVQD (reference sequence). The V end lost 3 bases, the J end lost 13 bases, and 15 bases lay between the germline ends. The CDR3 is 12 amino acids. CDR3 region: CASSDSTYVCTF. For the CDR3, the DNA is TGCGCCAGCAGTGACAGTACTTATGTCTGCACCTTC.

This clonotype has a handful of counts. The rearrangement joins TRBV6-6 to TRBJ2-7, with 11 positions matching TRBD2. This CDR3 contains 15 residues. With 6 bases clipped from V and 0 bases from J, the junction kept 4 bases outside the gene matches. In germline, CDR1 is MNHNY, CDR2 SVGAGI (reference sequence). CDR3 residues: CASSSTSGSSYEQYF. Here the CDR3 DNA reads TGTGCCAGCAGCTCAACTAGCGGGAGCTCCTACGAGCAGTACTTC.

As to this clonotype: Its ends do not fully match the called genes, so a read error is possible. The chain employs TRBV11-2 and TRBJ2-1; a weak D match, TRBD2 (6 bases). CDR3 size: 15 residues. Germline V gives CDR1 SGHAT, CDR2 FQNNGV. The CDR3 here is CAISQTSGTGNKQFF. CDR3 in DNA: TGTGCCATCAGCCAGACTAGTGGGACGGGGAATAAGCAGTTCTTC. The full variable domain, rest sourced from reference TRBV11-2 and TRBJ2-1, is EAGVAQSPRYKIIEKRQSVAFWCNPISGHATLYWYQQILGQGPKLLIQFQNNGVVDDSQLPKDRFSAERLKGVDSTLKIQPAKLEDSAVYLCAISQTSGTGNKQFFGPGTRLTVL.